What follows describes a single TCR beta chain. Primers: 60 Vbeta forward and 13 Jbeta reverse. Sequencing used immunoSEQ multiplex PCR; TCRdb keeps in-frame clones, though not all of them. This sample has about 130,000 clones, with around three quarters found just once. This sample was included in a study of cytomegalovirus exposure and HLA in healthy donors. CDR3 length: 13 amino acids. V was pared by 10 bases and J by 0 bases, with 12 bases between. Per the germline V gene, CDR1 is SGHAT and CDR2 is FQNNGV. Sequencing was carried out using PBMCs. This rearrangement joins TRBV11-2 to TRBJ1-2, with no clear D. The receptor was isolated from a female donor in good health and CMV-seronegative. The CDR3 coding sequence is TGTGCCACCCACCAGGCTACTAACTATGGCTACACCTTC. Its protein product is CATHQATNYGYTF.